This T cell receptor (beta chain) comes out of a study of blood T cell repertoires in COVID-19 (dated by TCRdb to about 2020). At the level of the whole study: Samples covering the acute and convalescent phases of COVID-19 were provided by collaborators in the United States, Italy and Spain. Where available, HLA class I and class II types were obtained from metadata supplied by the sample provider rather than from assay-based typing. Sample metadata almost always included a de-identified subject ID, COVID-19 status, age in years and sex. The prospective study material was composed of cDNA or gDNA derived from T cells, B-cell-depleted T cells, or PBMCs. The repertoires were made available in a free public database intended to serve as a resource for research on the immune response to SARS-CoV-2. Subjects who had been exposed to COVID-19, were actively infected with it, or had recovered from it provided the deeply sampled blood TCRbeta repertoires that made up the dataset. The samples were drawn from two sources: the first 160 participants of the ongoing ImmuneRACE study, and 1,200 or so subjects contributed by 6 global collaborators. Overall study results and their limits: Clinical and demographic metadata were provided uncurated, with the amount varying by source and participant.

The junction carries 18 bases between V and J, which are trimmed by 0 bases and 3 bases respectively. CDR1 and CDR2 (SGHTA, FQGNSA) derive from the germline V gene. The CDR3 runs 17 amino acids, cysteine and phenylalanine included. Only CDR3 DNA is held: 51 bases, read in frame from base 1. Comments on this clone: There is no known antigen for this receptor. No base quality information exists; no much larger clone differs at one position.

Collaborating institutions collected whole blood in K2EDTA tubes following their own protocols. Collaborator samples were shipped for TCRbeta analysis as frozen whole blood, isolated PBMCs, or DNA extracted from either sample type. The immunoSEQ Assay, a bias-controlled multiplex PCR, was used to amplify TCRbeta CDR3 regions from genomic DNA. In the source study's methods: Within the assay, amplification of reference gene primers was used to estimate how many nucleated cells each sample contained. Sequence reads were collapsed and filtered to measure the absolute abundance of every unique TCRbeta CDR3 rearrangement. Productive Simpson clonality was computed per sample as the square root of Simpson's diversity index over productive rearrangements. Drawn from immuneACCESS, this table holds only the in-frame rearrangements with V and J called that TCRdb kept. Clones are partly lost; checked studies trace under half to an unresolved V gene and leave the rest unexplained. For V, J and clone size, that table is used; D and trimming come from the DNA. This sample lists roughly 80,000 clones; roughly nine tenths were detected once. Under 20% of the sample is held by the ten biggest clonotypes.

Sequenced sample: peripheral blood. The V gene is TRBV7-2 and the J gene is TRBJ2-7; matching of 5 bases hints at TRBD1 as the D gene. This clonotype was obtained from a man at least 80 years old in a cohort sampled during active COVID-19. The nucleotides read TGTGCCAGCAGCTTAGCTCCAGTTTTTACAGGTAACTACGAGCAGTACTTC. Its coded protein is CASSLAPVFTGNYEQYF.